The 26 T cell receptor beta chains below all came from one sample that was sequenced in a study of T-cell reconstitution after alpha-beta-depleted transplantation in children. Preparation of the TCRbeta library involved a method that used unique molecular identifiers. TCRdb ran MiXCR on the PCR reads and lists one entry per CDR3 protein. The data hold 240,000 or so distinct CDR3 sequences, with around 12% observed a single time. The sample here was PBMCs from the stem cell graft donor, taken from the stem cell graft. All receptors derive from a human donor who donated a stem cell graft to a child with acute lymphoblastic leukemia.

This clonotype was counted ten times or more. The CDR3 DNA follows: TGCGCCAGCAAGCTACAAGAGACCCAGTACTTC. It encodes CASKLQETQYF. The chain is built from TRBV5-1 and TRBJ2-5, with D uncertain. CDR3 size: 11 residues. Germline V gene data show CDR1 as SGHRS and CDR2 as YFSETQ. Trimming took off 6 bases at V and 2 bases at J, with 5 bases between the two ends.

This clonotype appeared many times. The chain links TRBV5-5 to TRBJ2-5; D perhaps matches TRBD2 (6 bases). V dropped 4 bases and J dropped 1 base, with 17 bases sitting between them. The CDR3 sequence is 16 residues long. In germline, CDR1 is SGHKS, CDR2 YYEKEE (reference sequence). The CDR3 DNA reads as TGTGCCAGCAGCGCCCGGGGTTCCGGGGGCCAAGAGACCCAGTACTTC. Translation gives CASSARGSGGQETQYF.

This clonotype came up many times. J is TRBJ2-2 and V is TRBV6-2 or TRBV6-3, with 7 bases identical to TRBD1. Germline CDR1 MNHEY, CDR2 SVGEGT. The ends lost 6 bases at V and 1 base at J; junction bases unmatched: 5. The CDR3 runs to 15 residues. The CDR3 region has the DNA TGTGCCAGCAGACCCGGACAGGTGAACACCGGGGAGCTGTTTTTT. Translating it yields CASRPGQVNTGELFF.

Many counts were recorded for this clonotype. The chain is built from TRBV4-2 and TRBJ2-1; maybe TRBD2 (6 bases). Trimming left V 2 bases short and J 0 bases short, with 14 bases between. The germline V gene has CDR1 LGHNA and CDR2 YNFKEQ. CDR3 length: 17 residues. The CDR3 is CASSQHGGLSSYNEQFF. CDR3 nucleotide sequence: TGTGCCAGCAGCCAACACGGGGGATTGAGCTCCTACAATGAGCAGTTCTTC.

V is TRBV11-1 and J is TRBJ1-5; 7 bases match TRBD1. Germline V lookup: CDR1 SGHAT, CDR2 FQDESV (reference sequence). The ends lost 2 bases at V and 7 bases at J; junction bases unmatched: 20. This CDR3 contains 19 residues. The CDR3, as DNA: TGTGCCAGCAGCTTAATCGGTCCTGGTCCACAGGGGCTGGAGCAGCCCCAGCATTTT. Encoded protein: CASSLIGPGPQGLEQPQHF.

In its sample, this clonotype was seen many times. This chain connects TRBV30 to TRBJ1-4; D not certain. The CDR3 length is 15 residues. Germline CDR1 is GTSNPN and CDR2 is SVGIG (reference sequence). V was trimmed by 0 bases and J by 7 bases, leaving 15 bases between them. The CDR3 spells CAWSVIGGPGEKLFF. The CDR3 DNA reads as TGTGCCTGGAGTGTAATAGGTGGGCCAGGTGAAAAACTGTTTTTT.

This clonotype was observed at least ten times. This chain uses TRBV5-5 with TRBJ1-2; TRBD1 aligns across 10 bases. The CDR3 contains 16 residues. Unmatched junction bases numbered 8, after V lost 6 bases and J lost 0 bases. Per the germline V gene, CDR1 is SGHKS and CDR2 is YYEKEE (reference sequence). CDR3 DNA: TGTGCCAGCATGAGGGGACAGGGGCTCCCTAACTATGGCTACACCTTC. This translates into CASMRGQGLPNYGYTF.

This clonotype was recorded many times. The rearrangement joins TRBV20-1 to TRBJ1-1; possible D gene TRBD1, 6 bases. This CDR3 spans 12 amino acids. CDR1 and CDR2 from the germline V gene are DFQATT and SNEGSKA (reference sequence). V was clipped by 5 bases and J by 5 bases, with 12 bases between them. The CDR3 nucleotides read TGCAGTGCTCGCCGAGGGGGGACTGAAGCTTTCTTT. As protein: CSARRGGTEAFF.

J is TRBJ2-1 and V is TRBV28, with 8 bases fitting TRBD1. The CDR3 consists of 14 residues. The germline gives CDR1 MDHEN, CDR2 SYDVKM. V was clipped by 5 bases and J by 2 bases; unmatched bases: 2. The chain's CDR3 is CASSVGQAYNEQFF. The CDR3 DNA is TGTGCCAGCAGTGTGGGACAGGCCTACAATGAGCAGTTCTTC.

This clonotype was observed at least ten times. The rearrangement uses TRBV5-1 and TRBJ2-1, with D perhaps TRBD2 (6 bases). Germline-derived CDR1 and CDR2 are SGHRS and YFSETQ. The CDR3 loop spans 16 amino acids. V lost 7 bases and J lost 1, with 18 bases in between. CDR3 in amino acids: CASATALAGSYNEQFF. In DNA form, the CDR3 reads TGCGCCAGCGCTACAGCTCTCGCGGGATCCTACAATGAGCAGTTCTTC.

The chain employs TRBV20-1 and TRBJ2-5; TRBD2 matches 8 bases. The CDR3 runs 12 residues. V was pared by 3 bases and J by 5 bases, with 2 bases of the junction left unmatched. Germline CDR1 reads DFQATT; CDR2 reads SNEGSKA (reference sequence). Here the CDR3 DNA reads TGCAGTGCTAGGGAGCGGGGGGAGACCCAGTACTTC. Its protein is CSARERGETQYF.

The chain recombines TRBV20-1 with TRBJ2-7; 8 bases map to TRBD2. CDR1 and CDR2 from the germline V gene are DFQATT and SNEGSKA (reference sequence). V was clipped by 2 bases and J by 0 bases; unmatched bases: 9. The CDR3 totals 16 residues. In DNA, the CDR3 is TGCAGTGCTAGACCGGCAGGGGCGGGGGGCTCCTACGAGCAGTACTTC. This gives the protein CSARPAGAGGSYEQYF.

Written as DNA, the CDR3 is TGTGCCAGCAGTTACTCCTCTCGCAGGTGGGGAGCCGAGCAGTACTTC. Its translation: CASSYSSRRWGAEQYF. This chain links TRBV6-5 with TRBJ2-7; perhaps TRBD2 as D (5 bases). The CDR3 spans 16 residues. Germline CDR1 is MNHEY and CDR2 is SVGAGI. Deletions cut 0 bases from V and 6 bases from J, with 18 bases between.

This clonotype was detected ten times or more. The chain joins TRBV27 to TRBJ2-7; D is unresolved. The germline gives CDR1 MNHEY, CDR2 SMNVEV (reference sequence). CDR3 length: 13 residues. V lost 3 bases and J 1 base, leaving 7 bases between the germline ends. CDR3 in amino acids: CASSLARSYEQYF. CDR3 nucleotide sequence: TGTGCCAGCAGTTTGGCTAGATCCTACGAGCAGTACTTC.

This clonotype occurred many times. The chain links TRBV12-3 or TRBV12-4 to TRBJ1-1, with TRBD1 identical over 9 bases. The V and J ends lost 6 bases and 5 bases, in that order; junction bases with no gene match: 7. The length of the CDR3 is 14 residues. The CDR3 is CASSQQGAGTEAFF. CDR3 bases: TGTGCCAGCAGCCAACAGGGGGCGGGAACTGAAGCTTTCTTT.

This clonotype showed up many times. The chain combines TRBV6-5 with TRBJ1-1, with D possibly matching TRBD1 (5 bases). CDR3 size: 11 residues. Trimming shortened V by 6 bases and J by 6 bases, and 8 bases separated the two germline ends. Per germline, CDR1 MNHEY and CDR2 SVGAGI. The CDR3: CASSRGAEAFF. CDR3 bases: TGTGCCAGCAGCCGGGGGGCTGAAGCTTTCTTT.

CDR3 sequence reads: CASSYPSYRQYSNQPQHF. Here the CDR3 DNA reads TGTGCCAGCAGTTACCCCTCATACCGACAGTATAGCAATCAGCCCCAGCATTTT. The V and J genes are TRBV27 and TRBJ1-5; TRBD1 is a possible D gene (5 bases). The CDR3 covers 18 residues. From germline, CDR1 is MNHEY and CDR2 SMNVEV (reference sequence). V was clipped by 4 bases and J by 0 bases, with 19 bases between them.

At least ten counts were recorded for this clonotype. The rearrangement joins TRBV6-2 or TRBV6-3 to TRBJ2-7; no reliable D call. Deletions cut 10 bases from V and 4 bases from J, with 17 bases between. Looked up from germline, CDR1 is MNHEY and CDR2 is SVGEGT. This CDR3 is 13 amino acids long. The CDR3 nucleotides are TGTGCCACCCTGTCTACGTTGTCGTACGAGCAGTACTTC. Protein: CATLSTLSYEQYF.

This clonotype was recorded many times. The genes are TRBV12-3 or TRBV12-4 and TRBJ1-5; D remains ambiguous. The CDR3 is made up of 14 amino acids. Trimming left V 6 bases short and J 6 bases short, with 15 bases between. The CDR3 bases are TGTGCCAGCAGACCGCAAGGGCTTACTCAGCCCCAGCATTTT. This translates into CASRPQGLTQPQHF.

This clonotype has a count of ten or more. The DNA of the CDR3 is TGCGTTGGGGACGGAGCTTTCTTT. It is translated as CVGDGAFF. The chain uses TRBV29-1 and TRBJ1-1; maybe TRBD1 (5 bases). Germline V gene lookup returns CDR1 SQVTM and CDR2 ANQGSEA. The CDR3 is made up of 8 amino acids.

This clonotype was observed many times. V and J are TRBV12-3 or TRBV12-4 and TRBJ2-1; TRBD1 agrees at 7 bases. V was pared by 7 bases and J by 1 base, with 4 bases of the junction left unmatched. CDR3 length: 14 residues. Written as DNA, the CDR3 is TGTGCCAGCACCCCCAGGGGGTCCTACAATGAGCAGTTCTTC. Protein sequence: CASTPRGSYNEQFF.

On this clonotype itself: It may be a read error: a sequence one base away is much more abundant. The chain recombines TRBV5-5 with TRBJ2-2; no definite D call. V was clipped by 0 bases and J by 4 bases, with 4 bases between them. This CDR3 has 13 residues. The germline gives CDR1 SGHKS, CDR2 YYEKEE (reference sequence). The CDR3 spells CASSLESTGELFF. Written as DNA, the CDR3 is TGTGCCAGCAGCTTGGAGAGCACCGGGGAGCTGTTTTTT.

This clonotype was seen repeatedly, ten times or more. This rearrangement joins TRBV6-1 to TRBJ2-6; D gene uncertain. Germline lookup yields CDR1 MNHNS and CDR2 SASEGT. The CDR3 contains 12 residues. The V and J ends lost 3 bases and 4 bases respectively, with 1 base between them. CDR3 DNA: TGTGCCAGCAGTGAGGGGGCCAACGTCCTGACTTTC. Amino acids: CASSEGANVLTF.

This clonotype was seen many times. The CDR3 loop is CASSWTGVRTDTQYF. The CDR3 DNA follows: TGTGCCAGCAGTTGGACAGGGGTCAGAACAGATACGCAGTATTTT. The V call is TRBV27, the J call TRBJ2-3, with 9 bases that match TRBD1. This CDR3 contains 15 residues. J lost 3 bases, V lost 4 bases, and 5 bases had no gene match. Germline V gene data show CDR1 as MNHEY and CDR2 as SMNVEV (reference sequence).

This clonotype was recorded many times. This chain links TRBV29-1 with TRBJ2-7, with 9 bases that match TRBD1. The V gene's germline CDR1 is SQVTM and CDR2 ANQGSEA. The CDR3 totals 12 residues. The V and J ends lost 5 bases and 5 bases, in that order; junction bases with no gene match: 4. CDR3 in amino acids: CSVIRTGDEQYF. The CDR3 bases are TGCAGCGTTATACGGACAGGGGACGAGCAGTACTTC.

This clonotype was seen many times. The chain has TRBV12-5 and TRBJ1-4; D ambiguous. V gave up 5 bases and J gave up 3 bases, with 13 bases separating them. The germline CDR1 and CDR2 sequences are LGHNT and FRNRAP. This CDR3 contains 15 residues. The CDR3 reads CASGPAPGPNEKLFF. DNA of the CDR3: TGTGCTAGTGGTCCCGCCCCGGGCCCTAATGAAAAACTGTTTTTT.